Listed here are 30 T cell receptor beta chains from one sample, sequenced in a study of shared clonotypes between healthy human individuals. The repertoire was sequenced with immunoSEQ multiplex PCR; TCRdb's copy has only in-frame clones and lacks some. The sample shows 600,000 or so clones, 85% to 95% of them seen only once. CD8 cells classed as naive were CD45RO-negative and positively selected for CCR7, excluding terminally differentiated effector memory CD45RA+ cells. Sequencing input: naive CD8+ T cells sorted from blood. All receptors come from a woman aged 25 to 39 in good health.

The chain has TRBV21-1 and TRBJ1-1. TRBV21-1 is given as a pseudogene. There are 14 residues in the CDR3. This CDR3 reads CASSSRGLNTEAFF. The CDR3 DNA reads as TGTGCCAGCAGCTCCCGGGGACTGAACACTGAAGCTTTCTTT.

The J gene is TRBJ2-7, the V gene TRBV6-5; 9 positions match TRBD1. V lost 2 bases and J lost 5; bases outside the gene matches: 10. This CDR3 spans 16 amino acids. CDR1 is MNHEY and CDR2 is SVGAGI in the germline V gene. This chain's CDR3 is CASSYHPGQGSHEQYF. The CDR3 DNA sequence: TGTGCCAGCAGTTACCATCCGGGACAGGGTTCCCACGAGCAGTACTTC.

CDR3 bases: TGCGCCAGCAGCTTGGTAGCCGACAATGAGCAGTTCTTC. It encodes CASSLVADNEQFF. This chain uses TRBV5-1 with TRBJ2-1; D gene uncertain. Trimming shortened V by 0 bases and J by 5 bases, and 6 bases separated the two germline ends. Germline CDR1 reads SGHRS; CDR2 reads YFSETQ. The CDR3 totals 13 residues.

The chain uses TRBV6-4 and TRBJ2-7; TRBD1 agrees at 10 bases. Germline V gene data show CDR1 as MRHNA and CDR2 as SNTAGT. This CDR3 has 13 residues. V trimming: 6 bases; J trimming: 4 bases; junction bases outside the gene matches: 3. In DNA form, the CDR3 reads TGTGCCAGCAGAGCGGACAGGGGGTACGAGCAGTACTTC. Residues: CASRADRGYEQYF.

V is TRBV19 and J is TRBJ2-1; no firm D call. The germline V gene has CDR1 LNHDA and CDR2 SQIVND (reference sequence). The ends were cut back, 3 bases at V and 7 bases at J, with 16 bases in the middle. This CDR3 contains 15 residues. CDR3 protein: CASSILATLDNEQFF. For the CDR3, the DNA is TGTGCCAGTAGTATCCTGGCGACTCTTGATAATGAGCAGTTCTTC.

V is TRBV19 and J is TRBJ1-1; D call uncertain. CDR3 length: 13 amino acids. V was clipped by 10 bases and J by 4 bases, with 16 bases between them. CDR1 is LNHDA, CDR2 SQIVND, per germline (reference sequence). DNA for the CDR3: TGTGCCATCAGCCTTGTGACGGGCACTGAAGCTTTCTTT. Protein product: CAISLVTGTEAFF.

The chain links TRBV7-9 to TRBJ2-5; D possibly corresponds to TRBD1 (5 bases). V was clipped by 0 bases and J by 12 bases, with 11 bases between them. The CDR3 loop spans 12 amino acids. CDR1 and CDR2 from the germline V gene are SEHNR and FQNEAQ (reference sequence). CDR3 DNA sequence: TGTGCCAGCAGCTTAGCGTTGGGGCCGGAGTACTTC. This translates into CASSLALGPEYF.

This chain links TRBV11-3 with TRBJ2-1; TRBD1 is a possible D gene (5 bases). V was shortened by 4 bases and J by 0 bases, with 19 bases between the two germline ends. The CDR3 loop spans 18 amino acids. From germline, CDR1 is SGHNT and CDR2 YENEEA. CDR3 region: CASSSLNPGFGSYNEQFF. CDR3 nucleotide sequence: TGTGCCAGCAGCTCACTAAACCCAGGGTTTGGCTCCTACAATGAGCAGTTCTTC.

This chain joins TRBV4-1 and TRBJ2-3; TRBD2 is a possible D gene (5 bases). Trimming took 3 bases from V and 4 from J, leaving 5 bases between them. Germline loops: CDR1 MGHRA, CDR2 YSYEKL. The CDR3 spans 12 residues. CDR3 amino acids: CASSQRADTQYF. CDR3 DNA sequence: TGCGCCAGCAGCCAGCGGGCAGATACGCAGTATTTT.

The gene calls are TRBV19 and TRBJ2-2, with 12 bases identical to TRBD2. CDR3 length: 14 residues. From germline, CDR1 is LNHDA and CDR2 SQIVND (reference sequence). V dropped 8 bases and J dropped 3; count of bases not matched to a gene: 1. This chain's CDR3 is CASRLAGDTGELFF. The CDR3 nucleotides are TGTGCCAGTCGACTAGCGGGAGACACCGGGGAGCTGTTTTTT.

V gene TRBV5-6 combines with J gene TRBJ2-5; D is unclear. This CDR3 region has 14 residues. Germline CDR1 SGHDT, CDR2 YYEEEE. Trimming removed 4 bases at V and 5 bases at J, with 15 bases between. The CDR3 is CASSTGWGAETQYF. CDR3 nucleotides: TGTGCCAGCAGCACTGGCTGGGGTGCGGAGACCCAGTACTTC.

The chain links TRBV5-6 to TRBJ1-2; 9 nucleotides line up with TRBD1. Looked up from germline, CDR1 is SGHDT and CDR2 is YYEEEE. With V trimmed by 4 bases and J by 4 bases, 8 bases remained unmatched. CDR3 length: 15 amino acids. CDR3 sequence: CASSRGTGKFYGYTF. The CDR3 DNA sequence: TGTGCCAGCAGCCGAGGGACAGGGAAATTCTATGGCTACACCTTC.

The chain joins TRBV18 to TRBJ2-5; no clear D gene. V gave up 0 bases and J gave up 5 bases, with 13 bases separating them. Per the germline V gene, CDR1 is KGHSH and CDR2 is LQKENI. The CDR3 extends over 15 amino acids. The CDR3 nucleotides are TGTGCCAGCTCACCACCGGCAGGACCCCTGGAGACCCAGTACTTC. Protein sequence: CASSPPAGPLETQYF.

V is TRBV2 and J is TRBJ2-3, with 9 bases aligning to TRBD1. The J segment lost 3 bases and the V segment lost 3 bases, leaving 4 bases of the junction unmatched. This CDR3 is built from 15 residues. Looked up from germline, CDR1 is SNHLY and CDR2 is FYNNEI. CDR3 nucleotide sequence: TGTGCCAGCAGTGATGGGGACAGGGCAACAGATACGCAGTATTTT. This gives the protein CASSDGDRATDTQYF.

The chain employs TRBV9 and TRBJ2-7, with 7 bases matching TRBD1. The CDR3 extends over 12 amino acids. J lost 3 bases, V lost 3 bases, and 0 bases had no gene match. CDR1 and CDR2 from the germline V gene are SGDLS and YYNGEE. The DNA of the CDR3 is TGTGCCAGCAGCGCAGGGGGCTACGAGCAGTACTTC. This encodes CASSAGGYEQYF.

The chain couples TRBV27 to TRBJ2-7, with D perhaps TRBD1 (6 bases). The CDR3 sequence is 15 residues long. CDR1 is MNHEY and CDR2 is SMNVEV in the germline V gene (reference sequence). The V end was cut by 5 bases, the J end by 4 bases, with 18 bases between. DNA for the CDR3: TGTGCCAGCAGTCTCACTTTGGACAGTGGATACGAGCAGTACTTC. Protein sequence: CASSLTLDSGYEQYF.

This clone was detected only a few times. The CDR3: CASSGDGGYTF. The DNA of the CDR3 is TGTGCCAGCAGCGGAGACGGGGGCTACACCTTC. This chain uses TRBV7-9 with TRBJ1-2; D ambiguous. The CDR3 has 11 amino acids. Germline V gene lookup returns CDR1 SEHNR and CDR2 FQNEAQ (reference sequence). V lost 5 bases and J 8 bases, leaving 9 bases between the germline ends.

The J gene is TRBJ1-1, the V gene TRBV30; a weak D match, TRBD1 (6 bases). V lost 4 bases and J lost 0, with 12 bases in between. This CDR3 spans 14 amino acids. Germline V lookup: CDR1 GTSNPN, CDR2 SVGIG (reference sequence). The CDR3 DNA is TGTGCCTGGACCGCAGGGGATATGAACACTGAAGCTTTCTTT. The encoded protein is CAWTAGDMNTEAFF.

The chain uses TRBV20-1 and TRBJ2-7; D might be TRBD2 (5 bases). CDR1 DFQATT and CDR2 SNEGSKA come from the germline V gene (reference sequence). The V end was cut by 5 bases, the J end by 4 bases, with 9 bases between. This CDR3 comprises 11 residues. CDR3 nucleotides: TGCAGTGCTTTCGTAGCGTACGAGCAGTACTTC. This gives the protein CSAFVAYEQYF.

The chain is built from TRBV5-1 and TRBJ2-7, with TRBD1 matching 12 bases. The ends lost 5 bases at V and 5 bases at J; junction bases unmatched: 8. This CDR3 is built from 15 residues. Germline V gene sequence: CDR1 SGHRS, CDR2 YFSETQ. This chain's CDR3 is CASRHGTGGGDEQYF. Here the CDR3 DNA reads TGCGCCAGCAGGCATGGGACAGGGGGCGGCGACGAGCAGTACTTC.

This chain joins TRBV2 and TRBJ1-3, with TRBD1 identical over 7 bases. The CDR3 extends over 16 amino acids. V trimming: 2 bases; J trimming: 2 bases; junction bases outside the gene matches: 6. The germline V gene encodes CDR1 SNHLY and CDR2 FYNNEI. The CDR3 DNA reads as TGTGCCAGCAGTGAATTCGAGGGGGCAGCTGGAAACACCATATATTTT. Its translation is CASSEFEGAAGNTIYF.

V gene TRBV7-9 combines with J gene TRBJ1-6; D may be TRBD1 (5 bases). The V end lost 5 bases, the J end lost 6 bases, and 14 bases lay between the germline ends. CDR3 length: 15 amino acids. The germline V gene has CDR1 SEHNR and CDR2 FQNEAQ (reference sequence). The CDR3 protein is CASSRVQGSNSPLHF. The CDR3 coding sequence is TGTGCCAGCAGCCGAGTGCAGGGTAGTAATTCACCCCTCCACTTT.

DNA of the CDR3: TGTGCCAGCAGCGCCGACAGGGGTTCGTACATTCAGTACTTC. Translation: CASSADRGSYIQYF. This chain links TRBV9 with TRBJ2-4; TRBD1 agrees at 8 bases. V gave up 3 bases and J gave up 8 bases; unmatched junction bases: 7. The CDR3 spans 14 residues. Per the germline V gene, CDR1 is SGDLS and CDR2 is YYNGEE.

V usage is TRBV29-1 and J usage is TRBJ2-1, with D hard to call. The CDR3 covers 13 residues. CDR1 and CDR2 from the germline V gene are SQVTM and ANQGSEA. Trimming stripped 6 bases from V and 3 bases from J, with 12 bases between. CDR3 amino acids: CSVTGQGYNEQFF. The CDR3 region has the DNA TGCAGCGTAACGGGCCAAGGCTACAATGAGCAGTTCTTC.

This rearrangement joins TRBV5-8 to TRBJ2-7; TRBD2 matches 11 bases. V was pared by 3 bases and J by 4 bases, with 21 bases of the junction left unmatched. CDR3 size: 20 residues. From germline, CDR1 is SGHTS and CDR2 YDEGEE. CDR3 coding DNA: TGTGCCAGCAGCTCTTCCAAATACTCGATAACTAGCGGGAGTCCGTACGAGCAGTACTTC. Translation gives CASSSSKYSITSGSPYEQYF.

The V and J genes are TRBV27 and TRBJ1-3; TRBD1 matches 9 bases. V lost 7 bases and J lost 3; bases outside the gene matches: 13. CDR3 length: 17 amino acids. Germline-derived CDR1 and CDR2 are MNHEY and SMNVEV (reference sequence). CDR3 region: CASNKDRGHTFGNTIYF. CDR3 nucleotide sequence: TGTGCCAGCAACAAGGACAGGGGCCATACTTTTGGAAACACCATATATTTT.

This chain links TRBV7-8 with TRBJ2-5, with D maybe TRBD1 (5 bases). This CDR3 is 16 amino acids long. Germline V gene sequence: CDR1 SGHVS, CDR2 FQNEAQ. The germline V and J ends were trimmed by 2 bases and 3 bases, with 16 bases remaining between them. CDR3 bases: TGTGCCAGCAGCTTAACCGGTTACCCCAGGGAAGAGACCCAGTACTTC. Amino acid sequence: CASSLTGYPREETQYF.

The genes are TRBV27 and TRBJ1-4, with D uncertain. This CDR3 spans 18 amino acids. The V and J ends lost 7 bases and 0 bases respectively, with 21 bases between them. Germline loops: CDR1 MNHEY, CDR2 SMNVEV (reference sequence). CDR3: CASTAYSGGEATNEKLFF. The CDR3 DNA sequence: TGTGCCAGCACTGCCTATTCGGGTGGGGAAGCAACTAATGAAAAACTGTTTTTT.

In this sample, this clone turned up once. The CDR3 region is CASRSPAGGNQPQHF. In nucleotides, the CDR3 is TGTGCCAGCAGGAGCCCCGCCGGTGGCAATCAGCCCCAGCATTTT. This sequence joins TRBV2 and TRBJ1-5; D is undetermined. The CDR3 length is 15 residues. Trimming pared 6 bases from V and 2 bases from J, leaving 14 bases between. Per germline, CDR1 SNHLY and CDR2 FYNNEI.

V and J are TRBV4-1 and TRBJ2-3, with 12 bases lining up with TRBD2. The trim removed 3 bases at V and 0 bases at J, leaving 7 bases unmatched. The CDR3 is made up of 18 amino acids. In germline, CDR1 is MGHRA, CDR2 YSYEKL. The CDR3, as DNA: TGCGCCAGCAGCCAGTCCCTAGCGGGAGGGCCAAGCACAGATACGCAGTATTTT. Translated: CASSQSLAGGPSTDTQYF.